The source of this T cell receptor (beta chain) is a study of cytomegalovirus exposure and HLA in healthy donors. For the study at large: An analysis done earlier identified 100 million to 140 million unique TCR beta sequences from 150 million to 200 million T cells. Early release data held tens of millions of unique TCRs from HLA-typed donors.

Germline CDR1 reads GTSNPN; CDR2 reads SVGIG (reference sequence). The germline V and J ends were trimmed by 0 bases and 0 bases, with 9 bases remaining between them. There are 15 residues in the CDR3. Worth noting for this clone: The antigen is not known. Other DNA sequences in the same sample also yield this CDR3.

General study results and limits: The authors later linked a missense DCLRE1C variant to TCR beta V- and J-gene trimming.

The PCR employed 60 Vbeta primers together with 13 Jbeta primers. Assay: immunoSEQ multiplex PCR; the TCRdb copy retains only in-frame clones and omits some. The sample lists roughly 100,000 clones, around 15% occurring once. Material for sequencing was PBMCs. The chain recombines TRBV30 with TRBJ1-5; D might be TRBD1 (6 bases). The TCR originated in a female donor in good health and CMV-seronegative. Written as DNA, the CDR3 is TGTGCCTGGAGTGTACAGGGTGGTAGCAATCAGCCCCAGCATTTT. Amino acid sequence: CAWSVQGGSNQPQHF.